This entry is about one T cell receptor beta chain. Its antigen remains unidentified. The data derive from a study of cytomegalovirus exposure and HLA in healthy donors. The study, taken as a whole, reports: Some V segments, including TRBV6-2 and TRBV6-3, were excluded as indistinguishable. In a later analysis, compared with equally common non-associated chains, HLA-associated beta chains were more expanded.

PCR employed 60 Vbeta and 13 Jbeta primers. TCRdb keeps only in-frame clones here, not all; method: immunoSEQ multiplex PCR. The table records 200,000 to 250,000 clones, less than 85% of them present only once. Trimming removed 0 bases at V and 5 bases at J, with 14 bases between. Germline CDR1 KGHSH, CDR2 LQKENI. The CDR3 sequence is 16 residues long. The gene calls are TRBV18 and TRBJ2-1, with D possibly being TRBD2 (5 bases). Sequences were obtained from PBMCs. The receptor comes from a girl aged 2-10 years in good health and CMV-seronegative. The CDR3 DNA follows: TGTGCCAGCTCACCACCTAGGAGCGGAGAAAACAATGAGCAGTTCTTC. This gives the protein CASSPPRSGENNEQFF.